The 22 T cell receptor beta chains given below trace back to one sample, sequenced in a study of tumor-infiltrating lymphocytes in primary liver carcinoma. Germline DNA was also extracted, and blood RNA derived from unsorted whole blood. TCR beta cDNA was prepared out of 450 to 500 ng total RNA by means of a constant-region primer. Libraries covering TCR beta were generated through three nested multiplex PCR rounds (using a slightly modified ARM-PCR). The opening two PCR rounds, approximately 10 cycles each, paired TRBV1-TRBV30 forward primers with a C-beta reverse primer. TCRdb independently ran MiXCR on the multiplex PCR reads; one entry per CDR3 protein. Counted here are about 330,000 distinct CDR3 sequences, approximately 64% occurring once; the ten biggest clones make up roughly 6.5%. The sequencing input was peripheral blood. The receptors were gathered from a man between 35 and 55 years old with primary liver carcinoma and hepatitis B virus infection.

This clonotype was counted between two and nine times. This may come from a read error, since a much larger clone is one base off. The chain employs TRBV11-2 and TRBJ2-3; 16 bases are a match to TRBD2. This CDR3 contains 19 residues. Germline V lookup: CDR1 SGHAT, CDR2 FQNNGV. The chain's CDR3 is CASSFRPGTSGRAADTQCF. The CDR3 DNA is TGTGCCAGCAGCTTCCGACCGGGGACTAGCGGGAGGGCAGCAGATACGCAGTGTTTT. The variable domain in full, completed from reference TRBV11-2 and TRBJ2-3, reads EAGVAQSPRYKIIEKRQSVAFWCNPISGHATLYWYQQILGQGPKLLIQFQNNGVVDDSQLPKDRFSAERLKGVDSTLKIQPAKLEDSAVYLCASSFRPGTSGRAADTQCFGPGTRLTVL.

In DNA, the CDR3 is TGTGCCAGCAGCTTGGGACAGGACGATGGCTACACCTTC. Amino acids: CASSLGQDDGYTF. The rearrangement uses TRBV5-4 and TRBJ1-2; possibly TRBD1 for D (6 bases). The CDR3 extends over 13 amino acids. CDR1 and CDR2 from the germline V gene are SGHNT and YYREEE (reference sequence). The V end was cut by 0 bases, the J end by 6 bases, with 9 bases between. The whole variable domain, filled in from reference TRBV5-4 and TRBJ1-2, reads ETGVTQSPTHLIKTRGQQVTLRCSSQSGHNTVSWYQQALGQGPQFIFQYYREEENGRGNFPPRFSGLQFPNYSSELNVNALELDDSALYLCASSLGQDDGYTFGSGTRLTVV.

Comment on this clonotype: Being one base from a much bigger clone, this may be a read error. The gene calls are TRBV5-5 and TRBJ2-5; TRBD2 might be the D (6 bases). The CDR3 is 14 residues long. V was clipped by 1 base and J by 8 bases, with 15 bases between them. Germline V gene lookup returns CDR1 SGHKS and CDR2 YYEKEE (reference sequence). The CDR3 loop reads CASSLSGREDTQYF. CDR3 nucleotide sequence: TGTGCCAGCAGCTTGTCGGGCAGGGAGGACACCCAGTACTTC.

This clonotype has more than one count but fewer than ten. The chain links TRBV5-1 to TRBJ2-5, with a weak D call TRBD2 (5 bases). The length of the CDR3 is 13 residues. CDR1 is SGHRS and CDR2 is YFSETQ in the germline V gene. The CDR3 DNA reads TGCGCAAGCGTCCGGACTCCCCAAGAGACCCAGTACTTC. It encodes CASVRTPQETQYF.

This clonotype was seen once. This may stem from a read error, because a much larger clone lies one nucleotide away. This sequence joins TRBV12-3 or TRBV12-4 and TRBJ2-5, with D hard to call. The CDR3 totals 14 residues. The CDR3, as DNA: TGTGCCAGCAGCCGCCCCAGCACCCAAGAGACCCTGTACTTC. Translating gives CASSRPSTQETLYF.

This clonotype came up a few times. The junction does not match germline at one end; this may be a read error. The chain employs TRBV4-1 and TRBJ2-3; 7 bases align to TRBD2. This CDR3 comprises 17 residues. Germline lookup yields CDR1 MGHRA and CDR2 YSYEKL. The DNA of the CDR3 is TGCGCCAGCAGCCAAGATTGGGCGGGAGCTGTCACAGATATGCAGTATTTT. It translates to CASSQDWAGAVTDMQYF.

Of note for this clonotype: A much larger clonotype is one base distant, so this may be a read error. The chain recombines TRBV5-1 with TRBJ2-1, with no clear D. Looked up from germline, CDR1 is SGHRS and CDR2 is YFSETQ. The CDR3 runs to 12 residues. In nucleotides, the CDR3 is TGCGCCGGCAGCTTGACCTACAATGAGCAGTTCTTC. Its protein product is CAGSLTYNEQFF.

The chain recombines TRBV11-3 with TRBJ2-1, with unresolved D. The CDR3 is made up of 15 amino acids. Looked up from germline, CDR1 is SGHNT and CDR2 is YENEEA. Trimming removed 9 bases at V and 5 bases at J, with 20 bases between. CDR3: CARGPSWQEDNEQFF. The CDR3 DNA reads as TGTGCCAGGGGCCCAAGCTGGCAAGAAGACAATGAGCAGTTCTTC.

Turning to this clonotype: Sequence at one end of the junction differs from germline and may be a read error. The chain recombines TRBV11-2 with TRBJ1-1, with D possibly TRBD1 on 5 matching bases. The CDR3 has 13 residues. In germline, CDR1 is SGHAT, CDR2 FQNNGV. CDR3 region: CACTLTANTEAFF. The CDR3 region has the DNA TGCGCTTGCACCCTGACAGCGAACACTGAAGCTTTCTTT.

In DNA form, the CDR3 reads TGTGCCAGCAGCTCCCATGTGGCGGGAAGGCTGGAGACCCAGTACTTC. Amino acid sequence: CASSSHVAGRLETQYF. This chain joins TRBV7-8 and TRBJ2-5, with TRBD2 as a possible D gene (6 bases). CDR3 length: 16 residues. The germline gives CDR1 SGHVS, CDR2 FQNEAQ. The V and J ends lost 4 bases and 5 bases respectively, with 20 bases between them.

V usage is TRBV28 and J usage is TRBJ2-5; possible D gene TRBD1, 6 bases. The germline V gene has CDR1 MDHEN and CDR2 SYDVKM. The CDR3 covers 15 residues. V was trimmed by 6 bases and J by 2 bases, leaving 16 bases between them. This CDR3 is CASSINGRGQETQYF. CDR3 nucleotides: TGTGCCAGCAGCATAAACGGCAGGGGACAAGAGACCCAGTACTTC.

About this clonotype itself: One end of the junction fails to match germline, which may point to a read error. This sequence joins TRBV12-3 or TRBV12-4 and TRBJ2-3; TRBD1 is a possible D gene (6 bases). The CDR3 sequence is 12 residues long. As DNA, the CDR3 is TGTGGCAGCAGTCAGGGGACAGATACGCAGTATTTT. Its translation: CGSSQGTDTQYF.

CDR3 DNA sequence: TGTGCCTGGAGTCGTGGACAGGGGTCCTACGAGCAGTACTTC. This translates into CAWSRGQGSYEQYF. V gene TRBV30 combines with J gene TRBJ2-7; 9 bases are a match to TRBD1. The V gene end was trimmed by 2 bases and the J gene end by 1 base; junction bases not matched to a gene: 3. There are 14 residues in the CDR3. Germline V CDR1 and CDR2: GTSNPN, SVGIG (reference sequence). Supplemented by reference TRBV30 and TRBJ2-7, the full variable domain reads SQTIHQWPATLVQPVGSPLSLECTVEGTSNPNLYWYRQAAGRGLQLLFYSVGIGQISSEVPQNLSASRPQDRQFILSSKKLLLSDSGFYLCAWSRGQGSYEQYFGPGTRLTVT.

Comments on this clonotype: This may stem from a read error, because a much larger clone lies one nucleotide away. The V gene is TRBV5-5, the J gene TRBJ2-5; no definite D call. V lost 3 bases and J lost 2, with 11 bases in between. Germline V gene lookup returns CDR1 SGHKS and CDR2 YYEKEE (reference sequence). CDR3 length: 14 residues. The chain's CDR3 is CASSSRWAQETQYF. The DNA of the CDR3 is TGTGCCAGCAGCTCGCGTTGGGCACAAGAGACCCAGTACTTC.

This clonotype was detected ten times or more. This sequence joins TRBV10-3 and TRBJ2-3; 8 bases match TRBD2. The CDR3 runs to 15 residues. The J segment lost 2 bases and the V segment lost 3 bases, leaving 4 bases of the junction unmatched. Germline V gives CDR1 ENHRY, CDR2 SYGVKD. CDR3 coding DNA: TGTGCCATCAGTGACGGCGGGAGGCCCACAGATACGCAGTATTTT. Translated: CAISDGGRPTDTQYF.

The chain employs TRBV5-1 and TRBJ2-5; D uncertain. The CDR3 is 14 amino acids. Germline assignment: CDR1 SGHRS and CDR2 YFSETQ. The V gene lost 5 bases and the J gene lost 1 base, with 12 bases spanning the gap. The CDR3 sequence is CASRIGSSQETQYF. CDR3 DNA: TGCGCCAGCAGGATTGGATCGTCCCAAGAGACCCAGTACTTC.

This clonotype has a handful of counts. J is TRBJ2-3 and V is TRBV10-3; no firm D call. Germline V gives CDR1 ENHRY, CDR2 SYGVKD. V lost 6 bases and J 1 base, leaving 8 bases between the germline ends. The CDR3 length is 13 residues. CDR3 DNA sequence: TGTGCCATCAGCCACCGGGGCACAGATACGCAGTATTTT. The encoded protein is CAISHRGTDTQYF.

In regard to this clonotype: One end of the junction varies from germline; a read error may be responsible. As DNA, the CDR3 is TGTGCTAGCAACTTAGCGAGGCTAGCCCTGGGAAAAAAAGGGACCCAGTGTTTC. Its protein is CASNLARLALGKKGTQCF. This sequence joins TRBV11-2 and TRBJ2-5, with D possibly called TRBD1 or TRBD2 (5 bases each). This CDR3 comprises 18 residues. Germline-derived CDR1 and CDR2 are SGHAT and FQNNGV.

Concerning this clonotype: A much more abundant neighbour one base away suggests this may be a read error. The chain links TRBV12-3 or TRBV12-4 to TRBJ1-5, with D uncertain. The CDR3 sequence is 12 residues long. The V end lost 4 bases, the J end lost 11 bases, and 12 bases lay between the germline ends. The DNA of the CDR3 is TGTGCCAGCAGTTCCCTCTCTCTGGCCCAGCATTTT. Translation: CASSSLSLAQHF.

This chain links TRBV12-3 or TRBV12-4 with TRBJ1-1, with D perhaps matching TRBD1 (6 bases). CDR3 size: 16 residues. Trimming removed 3 bases at V and 1 base at J, with 15 bases between. The CDR3: CASSLGTLVRNTEAFF. CDR3 sequence (DNA): TGTGCCAGCAGTTTGGGGACACTCGTCCGGAACACTGAAGCTTTCTTT.

This clonotype was observed at least ten times. The V call is TRBV6-5, the J call TRBJ2-6; TRBD2 might be the D (6 bases). The CDR3 consists of 16 residues. Germline CDR1 MNHEY, CDR2 SVGAGI. V was pared by 0 bases and J by 3 bases, with 9 bases between. CDR3 amino acids: CASSYSMGGGANVLTF. The CDR3 region has the DNA TGTGCCAGCAGTTACTCGATGGGGGGTGGGGCCAACGTCCTGACTTTC.

To note about this clonotype: The CDR3 end shows no conserved phenylalanine or tryptophan, and so a read error is likely. V and J are TRBV11-2 and TRBJ1-1; tentatively, D is TRBD1 (5 bases). The CDR3 loop spans 13 amino acids. Germline V CDR1 and CDR2: SGHAT, FQNNGV. CDR3 DNA: TGTGCCAGCAGCCCACAGGAGAACTCTGAAGCTTTCTTA. Its translation is CASSPQENSEAFL.